This T cell receptor beta chain is drawn from a study of vaccination effects on CD4 cells after COVID-19. Overall study findings and caveats: Marked clonal contraction was seen late after vaccination (in both infection- and vaccine-induced clones). Within healthy vaccinees, only 1 of 255 vaccine-induced clones displayed cross-reactivity with common cold coronaviruses.

A note on this clone: Its specificity is unknown.

The germline V gene has CDR1 KGHSH and CDR2 LQKENI. V shed 1 base and J shed 2 bases, with 12 bases lying between them. The CDR3 length is 16 residues. Profiling relied on immunoSEQ multiplex PCR, and the TCRdb table lists in-frame clones only, not all of them. The data contain approximately 74,000 clones, over 70% of them singletons. Ahead of sequencing, the ViraFEST assay grew antigen-specific CD4+ T cells using viral peptide pools. Upon completion of around eleven days in culture, CD4+ T cells were isolated. It was two doses of either the BNT162b2 or mRNA-1273 vaccine that participants received. Nucleocapsid antibodies stayed negative before and after vaccination, showing no earlier SARS-CoV-2 infection.

Sequenced here: CD4+ T cells from PBMCs cultured with HCoV-OC43 spike peptides, sampled after COVID-19 vaccination. Subset defined: HCoV-OC43 spike overlapping peptide pool stimulation. V gene TRBV18 combines with J gene TRBJ1-5; the D gene is possibly TRBD1 (5 bases). The source of this sequence is a human donor who received a COVID-19 vaccine. CDR3 in DNA: TGTGCCAGCTCACCACAAAAGGGCAGGGGCAATCAGCCCCAGCATTTT. This sequence encodes CASSPQKGRGNQPQHF.